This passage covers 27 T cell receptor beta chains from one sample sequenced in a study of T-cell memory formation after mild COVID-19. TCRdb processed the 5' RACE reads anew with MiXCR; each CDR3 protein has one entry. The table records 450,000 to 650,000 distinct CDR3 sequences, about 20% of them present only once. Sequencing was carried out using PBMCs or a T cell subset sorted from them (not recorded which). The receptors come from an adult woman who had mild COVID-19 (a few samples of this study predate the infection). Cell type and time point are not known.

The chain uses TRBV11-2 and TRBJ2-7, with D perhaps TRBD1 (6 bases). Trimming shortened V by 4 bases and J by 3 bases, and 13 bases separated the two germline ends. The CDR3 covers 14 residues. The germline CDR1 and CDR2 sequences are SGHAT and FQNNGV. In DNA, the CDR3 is TGTGCCAGCAGCTCCTCCGGGACATACTACGAGCAGTACTTC. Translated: CASSSSGTYYEQYF.

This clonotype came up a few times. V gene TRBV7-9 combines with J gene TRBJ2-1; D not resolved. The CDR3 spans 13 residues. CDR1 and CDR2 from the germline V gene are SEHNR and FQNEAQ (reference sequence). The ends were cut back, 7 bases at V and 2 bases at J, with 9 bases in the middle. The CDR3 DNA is TGTGCCAGCACCGAAGACCCCTACAATGAGCAGTTCTTC. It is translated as CASTEDPYNEQFF.

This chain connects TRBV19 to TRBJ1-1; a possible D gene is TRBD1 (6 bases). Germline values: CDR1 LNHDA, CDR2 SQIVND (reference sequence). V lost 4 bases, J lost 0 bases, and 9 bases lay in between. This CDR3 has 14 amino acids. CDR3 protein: CASSTDSLNTEAFF. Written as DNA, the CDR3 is TGTGCCAGTAGTACGGACAGCCTGAACACTGAAGCTTTCTTT.

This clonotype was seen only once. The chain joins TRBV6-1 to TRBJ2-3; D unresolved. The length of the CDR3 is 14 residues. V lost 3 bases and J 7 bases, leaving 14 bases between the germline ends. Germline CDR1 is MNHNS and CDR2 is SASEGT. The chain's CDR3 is CASSDNYGYYTQYF. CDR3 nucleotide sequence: TGTGCCAGCAGTGACAATTATGGGTACTATACGCAGTATTTT.

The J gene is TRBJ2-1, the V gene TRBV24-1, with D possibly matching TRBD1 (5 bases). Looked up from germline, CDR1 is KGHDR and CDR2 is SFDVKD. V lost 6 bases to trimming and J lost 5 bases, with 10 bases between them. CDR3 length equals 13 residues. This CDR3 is CATSSAGHNEQFF. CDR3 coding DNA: TGTGCCACCAGTTCGGCAGGGCACAATGAGCAGTTCTTC.

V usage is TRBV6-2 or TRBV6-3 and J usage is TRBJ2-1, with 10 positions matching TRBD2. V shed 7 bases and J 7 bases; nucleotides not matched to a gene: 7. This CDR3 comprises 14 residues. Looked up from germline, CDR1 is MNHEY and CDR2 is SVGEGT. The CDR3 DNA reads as TGTGCCAGCATGCGACTAGCGGGCTTTAATGAGCAGTTCTTC. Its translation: CASMRLAGFNEQFF.

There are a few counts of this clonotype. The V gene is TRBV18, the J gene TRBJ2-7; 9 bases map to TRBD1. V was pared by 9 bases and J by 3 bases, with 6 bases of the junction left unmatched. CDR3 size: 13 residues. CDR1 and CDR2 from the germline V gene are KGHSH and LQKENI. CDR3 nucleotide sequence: TGTGCCAGTACTGGGGACAGGGACTACGAGCAGTACTTC. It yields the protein CASTGDRDYEQYF.

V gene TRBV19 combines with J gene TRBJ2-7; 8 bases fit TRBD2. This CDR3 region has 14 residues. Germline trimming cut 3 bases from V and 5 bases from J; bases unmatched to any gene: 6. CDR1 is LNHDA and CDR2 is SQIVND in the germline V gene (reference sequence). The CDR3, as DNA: TGTGCCAGTAGTATTGGAGCGGGAGTCGACGAGCAGTACTTC. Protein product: CASSIGAGVDEQYF. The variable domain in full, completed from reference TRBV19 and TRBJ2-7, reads DGGITQSPKYLFRKEGQNVTLSCEQNLNHDAMYWYRQDPGQGLRLIYYSQIVNDFQKGDIAEGYSVSREKKESFPLTVTSAQKNPTAFYLCASSIGAGVDEQYFGPGTRLTVT.

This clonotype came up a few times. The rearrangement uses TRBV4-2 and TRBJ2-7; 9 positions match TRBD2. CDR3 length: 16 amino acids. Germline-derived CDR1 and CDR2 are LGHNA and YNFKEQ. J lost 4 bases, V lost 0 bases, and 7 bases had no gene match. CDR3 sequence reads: CASSQDGLAGFYEQYF. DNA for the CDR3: TGTGCCAGCAGCCAAGATGGGCTAGCGGGGTTTTACGAGCAGTACTTC.

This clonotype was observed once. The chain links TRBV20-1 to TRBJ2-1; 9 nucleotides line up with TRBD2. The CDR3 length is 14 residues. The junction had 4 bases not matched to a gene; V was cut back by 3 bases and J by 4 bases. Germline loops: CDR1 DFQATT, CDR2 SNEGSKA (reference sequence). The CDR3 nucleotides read TGCAGTGCTAGGGGTAGCGGGGGATACAATGAGCAGTTCTTC. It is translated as CSARGSGGYNEQFF.

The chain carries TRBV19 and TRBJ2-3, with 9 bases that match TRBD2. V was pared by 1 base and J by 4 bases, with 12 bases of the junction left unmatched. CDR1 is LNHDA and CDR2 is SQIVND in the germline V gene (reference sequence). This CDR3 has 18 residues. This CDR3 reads CASSIGRMRGLASDTQYF. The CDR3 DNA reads TGTGCCAGTAGTATAGGCCGTATGAGGGGACTAGCATCAGATACGCAGTATTTT.

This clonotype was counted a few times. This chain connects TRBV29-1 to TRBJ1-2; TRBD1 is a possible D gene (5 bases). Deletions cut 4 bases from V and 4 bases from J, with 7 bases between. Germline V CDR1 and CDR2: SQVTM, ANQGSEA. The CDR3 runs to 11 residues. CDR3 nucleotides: TGCAGCGTTGCGGGGACCTATGGCTACACCTTC. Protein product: CSVAGTYGYTF.

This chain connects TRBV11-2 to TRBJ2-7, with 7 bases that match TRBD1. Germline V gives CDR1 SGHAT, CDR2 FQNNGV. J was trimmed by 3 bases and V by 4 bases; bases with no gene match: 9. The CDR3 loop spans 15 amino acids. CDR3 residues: CASSYGQDRLYEQYF. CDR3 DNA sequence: TGTGCCAGCAGCTACGGACAGGACCGCCTCTACGAGCAGTACTTC.

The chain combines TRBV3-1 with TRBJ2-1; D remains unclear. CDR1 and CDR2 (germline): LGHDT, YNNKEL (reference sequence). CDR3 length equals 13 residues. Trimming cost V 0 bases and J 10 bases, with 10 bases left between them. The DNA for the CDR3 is TGTGCCAGCAGCCAAGAGAGAGCGAGAGAGCAGTTCTTC. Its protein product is CASSQERAREQFF.

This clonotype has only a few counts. CDR3 in amino acids: CSAPSPSGSPYEQYF. DNA for the CDR3: TGCAGTGCCCCCTCACCGAGCGGGAGCCCCTACGAGCAGTACTTC. J is TRBJ2-7 and V is TRBV20-1; 8 bases are shared with TRBD2. CDR3 length: 15 amino acids. The J segment lost 2 bases and the V segment lost 6 bases, leaving 12 bases of the junction unmatched. Germline values: CDR1 DFQATT, CDR2 SNEGSKA (reference sequence).

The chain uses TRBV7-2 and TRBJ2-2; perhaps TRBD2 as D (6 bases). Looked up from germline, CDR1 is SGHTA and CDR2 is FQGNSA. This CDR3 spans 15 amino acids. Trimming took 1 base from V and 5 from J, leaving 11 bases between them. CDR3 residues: CASSLDAGRTGELFF. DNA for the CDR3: TGTGCCAGCAGCTTAGACGCGGGGCGGACCGGGGAGCTGTTTTTT.

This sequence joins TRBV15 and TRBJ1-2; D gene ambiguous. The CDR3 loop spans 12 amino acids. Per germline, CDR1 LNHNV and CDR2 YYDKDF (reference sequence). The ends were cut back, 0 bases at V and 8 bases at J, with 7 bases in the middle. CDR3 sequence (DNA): TGTGCCACCAGCAGAGATCAGTACGGCTACACCTTC. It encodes CATSRDQYGYTF.

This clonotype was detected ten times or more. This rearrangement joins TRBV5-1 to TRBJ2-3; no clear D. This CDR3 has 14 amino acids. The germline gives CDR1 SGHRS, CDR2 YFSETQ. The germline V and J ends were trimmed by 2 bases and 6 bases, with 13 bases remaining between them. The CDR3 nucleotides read TGCGCCAGCAGCTTAGGGTCCGACACCGATACGCAGTATTTT. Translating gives CASSLGSDTDTQYF.

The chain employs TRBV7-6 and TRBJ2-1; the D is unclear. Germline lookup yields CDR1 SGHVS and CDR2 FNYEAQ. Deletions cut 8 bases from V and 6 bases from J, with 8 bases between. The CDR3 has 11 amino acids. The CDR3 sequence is CASVHGNEQFF. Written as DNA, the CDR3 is TGTGCCAGCGTGCACGGCAATGAGCAGTTCTTC.

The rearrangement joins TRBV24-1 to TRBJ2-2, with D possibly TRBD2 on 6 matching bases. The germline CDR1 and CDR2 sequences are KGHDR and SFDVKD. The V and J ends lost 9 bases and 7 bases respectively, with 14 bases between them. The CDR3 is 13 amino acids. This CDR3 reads CATSAPGDGELFF. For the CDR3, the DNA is TGTGCCACCTCTGCCCCGGGGGACGGGGAGCTGTTTTTT.

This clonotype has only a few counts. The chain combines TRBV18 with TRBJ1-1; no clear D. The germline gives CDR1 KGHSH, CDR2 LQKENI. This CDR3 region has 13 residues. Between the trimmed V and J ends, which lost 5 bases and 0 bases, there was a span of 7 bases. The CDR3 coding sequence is TGTGCCAGCTCAGATACAGTGAACACTGAAGCTTTCTTT. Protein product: CASSDTVNTEAFF. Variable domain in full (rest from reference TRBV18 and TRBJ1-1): NAGVMQNPRHLVRRRGQEARLRCSPMKGHSHVYWYRQLPEEGLKFMVYLQKENIIDESGMPKERFSAEFPKEGPSILRIQQVVRGDSAAYFCASSDTVNTEAFFGQGTRLTVV.

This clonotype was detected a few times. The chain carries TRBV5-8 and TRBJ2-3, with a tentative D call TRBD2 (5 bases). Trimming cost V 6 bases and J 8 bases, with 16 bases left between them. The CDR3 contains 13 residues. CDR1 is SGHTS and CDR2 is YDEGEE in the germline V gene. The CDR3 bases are TGTGCCAGCAACCTCCAACGGGGAGTTACGCAGTATTTT. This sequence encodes CASNLQRGVTQYF.

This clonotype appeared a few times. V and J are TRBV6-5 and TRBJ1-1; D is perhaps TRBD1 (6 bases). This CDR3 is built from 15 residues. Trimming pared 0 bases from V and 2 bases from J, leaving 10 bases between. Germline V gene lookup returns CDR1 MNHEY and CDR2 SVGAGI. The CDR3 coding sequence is TGTGCCAGCAGTTACTCCGGGGGGCAAAACACTGAAGCTTTCTTT. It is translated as CASSYSGGQNTEAFF.

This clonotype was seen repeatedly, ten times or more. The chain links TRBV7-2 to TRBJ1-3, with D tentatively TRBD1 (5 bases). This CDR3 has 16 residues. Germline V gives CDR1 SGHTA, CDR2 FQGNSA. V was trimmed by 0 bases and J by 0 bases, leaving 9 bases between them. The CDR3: CASSLAGLHSGNTIYF. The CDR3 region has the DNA TGTGCCAGCAGCTTAGCGGGGCTTCACTCTGGAAACACCATATATTTT.

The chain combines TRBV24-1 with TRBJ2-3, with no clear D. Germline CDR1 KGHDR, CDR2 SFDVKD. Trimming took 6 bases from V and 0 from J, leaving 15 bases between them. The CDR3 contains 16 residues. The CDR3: CATSLGSKPSTDTQYF. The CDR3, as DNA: TGTGCCACCAGTCTTGGGTCCAAGCCTAGCACAGATACGCAGTATTTT.

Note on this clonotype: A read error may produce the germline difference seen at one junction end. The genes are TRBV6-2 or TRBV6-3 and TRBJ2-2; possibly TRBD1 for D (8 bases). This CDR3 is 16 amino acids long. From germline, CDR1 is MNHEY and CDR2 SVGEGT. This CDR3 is CASRYGGTGNTGELFF. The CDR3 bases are TGTGCCAGCCGTTACGGGGGGACAGGTAACACCGGGGAGCTGTTTTTT.

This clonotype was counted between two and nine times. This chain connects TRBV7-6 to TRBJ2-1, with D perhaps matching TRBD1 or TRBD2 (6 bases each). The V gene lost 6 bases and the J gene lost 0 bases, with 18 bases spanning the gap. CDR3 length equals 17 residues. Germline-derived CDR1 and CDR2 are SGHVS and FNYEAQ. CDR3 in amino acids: CASSSILRGRSYNEQFF. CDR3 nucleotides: TGTGCCAGCAGTTCCATCCTACGGGGGCGCTCCTACAATGAGCAGTTCTTC.